The 11 T cell receptor beta chains below come from one sample, sequenced in a study of cytomegalovirus exposure and HLA in healthy donors. Produced via immunoSEQ multiplex PCR; TCRdb's table is partial and in-frame only. The data hold roughly 98,000 clones, with approximately 88% observed a single time. The sequencing sample was made of PBMCs. The receptor set was obtained from a woman between 25 and 40 years old in good health and CMV-seronegative.

V usage is TRBV5-1 and J usage is TRBJ2-5, with 7 bases that match TRBD2. Germline V gene sequence: CDR1 SGHRS, CDR2 YFSETQ. CDR3 size: 15 residues. Losses at the gene ends were 2 bases for V and 7 bases for J; bases not matched to a gene: 11. The CDR3 sequence is CASSFLSGEVSTQYF. The CDR3 DNA sequence: TGCGCCAGCAGCTTTCTAAGCGGGGAGGTGTCGACCCAGTACTTC.

V gene TRBV28 combines with J gene TRBJ2-7; D is perhaps TRBD2 (5 bases). The CDR3 runs to 13 residues. The germline gives CDR1 MDHEN, CDR2 SYDVKM. V lost 2 bases and J 7 bases, leaving 12 bases between the germline ends. CDR3 loop: CASSLNRRWEQYF. The CDR3 DNA reads TGTGCCAGCAGTTTAAATAGGAGGTGGGAGCAGTACTTC.

The J gene is TRBJ2-7, the V gene TRBV10-3, with a possible D match to TRBD2 (5 bases). The CDR3 loop spans 13 amino acids. Between the trimmed V and J ends, which lost 0 bases and 5 bases, there was a span of 8 bases. Germline V CDR1 and CDR2: ENHRY, SYGVKD. This CDR3 reads CAISESGRDEQYF. The CDR3 nucleotides are TGTGCCATCAGTGAGTCAGGGCGGGACGAGCAGTACTTC.

J is TRBJ2-7 and V is TRBV5-1; maybe TRBD2 (6 bases). The V gene's germline CDR1 is SGHRS and CDR2 YFSETQ. This CDR3 region has 15 residues. V lost 0 bases, J lost 4 bases, and 14 bases lay in between. The CDR3 sequence is CASSLGGGDGYEQYF. As DNA, the CDR3 is TGCGCCAGCAGCTTGGGGGGAGGTGACGGTTACGAGCAGTACTTC.

The chain combines TRBV18 with TRBJ1-2; D is possibly TRBD1 (5 bases). CDR3 length equals 14 residues. V lost 1 base and J 3 bases, leaving 9 bases between the germline ends. The V gene's germline CDR1 is KGHSH and CDR2 LQKENI. The CDR3, as DNA: TGTGCCAGCTCACCACTAGGGGCGGACTATGGCTACACCTTC. It translates to CASSPLGADYGYTF.

The chain has TRBV5-1 and TRBJ2-3, with 9 nucleotides matching TRBD2. V lost 0 bases to trimming and J lost 3 bases; unmatched junction nucleotides: 5. CDR3 length: 16 amino acids. CDR1 is SGHRS, CDR2 YFSETQ, per germline. DNA for the CDR3: TGCGCCAGCAGCTTGGGGGCGACTAGCGGTACAGATACGCAGTATTTT. This encodes CASSLGATSGTDTQYF.

V and J are TRBV28 and TRBJ1-5; tentative D call: TRBD1 (6 bases). This CDR3 is 13 amino acids long. The germline V and J ends were trimmed by 8 bases and 4 bases, with 12 bases remaining between them. Germline-derived CDR1 and CDR2 are MDHEN and SYDVKM. The CDR3 region has the DNA TGTGCCAGCTGGCAGGGGCCTAATCAGCCCCAGCATTTT. Translated: CASWQGPNQPQHF.

The CDR3 DNA follows: TGTGCCAGCAGTGGAAGGGGGGGGAACGGTGGCAATCAGCCCCAGCATTTT. It is translated as CASSGRGGNGGNQPQHF. The chain joins TRBV6-1 to TRBJ1-5; perhaps TRBD1 as D (6 bases). The CDR3 spans 17 residues. With 4 bases removed from V and 2 bases from J, the gap between germline ends came to 18 bases. Germline values: CDR1 MNHNS, CDR2 SASEGT.

This clone has a single count. The CDR3: CASSEYGGRGYGYTF. As DNA, the CDR3 is TGTGCCAGCAGTGAATATGGAGGCAGGGGTTATGGCTACACCTTC. The rearrangement joins TRBV25-1 to TRBJ1-2; perhaps TRBD1 as D (6 bases). Trimming removed 0 bases from V and 5 bases from J, with 13 bases in between. The CDR3 runs to 15 residues. Germline CDR1 and CDR2: MGHDK and SYGVNS.

The V call is TRBV11-1, the J call TRBJ2-5, with D possibly matching TRBD2 (5 bases). The V gene lost 3 bases and the J gene lost 1 base, with 12 bases spanning the gap. This CDR3 comprises 15 residues. CDR1 and CDR2 from the germline V gene are SGHAT and FQDESV (reference sequence). DNA for the CDR3: TGTGCCAGCAGCTTGGAGGTAGGACTCCAAGAGACCCAGTACTTC. Its translation: CASSLEVGLQETQYF.

J is TRBJ2-7 and V is TRBV9; 10 bases align to TRBD1. CDR1 is SGDLS, CDR2 YYNGEE, per germline. This CDR3 has 13 amino acids. V shed 4 bases and J 7 bases; nucleotides not matched to a gene: 5. The chain's CDR3 is CASSRDRGREQYF. The CDR3 coding sequence is TGTGCCAGCAGCCGGGACAGGGGAAGAGAGCAGTACTTC. The full variable domain, its missing parts supplied by reference TRBV9 and TRBJ2-7, is DSGVTQTPKHLITATGQRVTLRCSPRSGDLSVYWYQQSLDQGLQFLIQYYNGEERAKGNILERFSAQQFPDLHSELNLSSLELGDSALYFCASSRDRGREQYFGPGTRLTVT.